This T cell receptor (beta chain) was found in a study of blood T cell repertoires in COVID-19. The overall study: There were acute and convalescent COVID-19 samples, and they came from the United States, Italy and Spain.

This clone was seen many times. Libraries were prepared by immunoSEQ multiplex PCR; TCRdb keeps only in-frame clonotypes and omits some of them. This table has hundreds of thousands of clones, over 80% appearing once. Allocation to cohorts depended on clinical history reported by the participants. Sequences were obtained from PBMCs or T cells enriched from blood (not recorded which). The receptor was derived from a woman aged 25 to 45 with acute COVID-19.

The CDR3 region is CASRNDIYSNQPQHF. CDR3 in DNA: TGTGCCAGCAGAAACGACATTTATAGCAATCAGCCCCAGCATTTT. The rearrangement links TRBV2 to TRBJ1-5; D remains ambiguous. The CDR3 runs to 15 residues. V lost 6 bases to trimming and J lost 0 bases, with 12 bases between them. Germline lookup yields CDR1 SNHLY and CDR2 FYNNEI.